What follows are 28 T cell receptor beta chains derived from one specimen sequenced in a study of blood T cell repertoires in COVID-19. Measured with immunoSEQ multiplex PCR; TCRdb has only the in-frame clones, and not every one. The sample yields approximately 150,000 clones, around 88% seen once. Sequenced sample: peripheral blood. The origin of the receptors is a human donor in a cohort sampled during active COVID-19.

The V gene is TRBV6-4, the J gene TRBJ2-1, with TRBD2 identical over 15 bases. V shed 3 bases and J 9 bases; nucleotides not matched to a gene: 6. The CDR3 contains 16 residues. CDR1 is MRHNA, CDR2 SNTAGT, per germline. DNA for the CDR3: TGTGCCAGCAGTGAAGGGACTAGCGGGAGGAATGCTGAGCAGTTCTTC. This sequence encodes CASSEGTSGRNAEQFF.

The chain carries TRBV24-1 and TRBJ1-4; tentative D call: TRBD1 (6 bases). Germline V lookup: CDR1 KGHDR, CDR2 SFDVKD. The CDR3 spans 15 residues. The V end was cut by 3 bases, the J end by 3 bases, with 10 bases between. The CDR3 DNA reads TGTGCCACCAGTGATCCCAGGGGAGCTAATGAAAAACTGTTTTTT. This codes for CATSDPRGANEKLFF.

CDR3 region: CASSPGTPNQPQHF. The CDR3 DNA reads TGCGCCAGCAGCCCCGGGACACCTAATCAGCCCCAGCATTTT. This sequence joins TRBV4-1 and TRBJ1-5; a weak D match, TRBD1 (6 bases). The CDR3 consists of 14 residues. CDR1 is MGHRA and CDR2 is YSYEKL in the germline V gene. Trimming pared 4 bases from V and 4 bases from J, leaving 11 bases between.

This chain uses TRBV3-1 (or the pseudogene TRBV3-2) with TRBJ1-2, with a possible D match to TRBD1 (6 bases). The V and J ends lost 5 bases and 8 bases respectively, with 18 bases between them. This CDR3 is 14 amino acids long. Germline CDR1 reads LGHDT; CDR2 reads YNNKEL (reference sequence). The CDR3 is CASSNGQLVKGYTF. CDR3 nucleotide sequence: TGTGCCAGCAGCAATGGACAGCTAGTTAAGGGCTACACCTTC.

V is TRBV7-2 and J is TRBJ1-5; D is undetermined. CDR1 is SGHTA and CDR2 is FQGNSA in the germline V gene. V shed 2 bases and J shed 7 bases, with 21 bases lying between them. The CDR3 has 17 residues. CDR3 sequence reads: CASSLNGMGLGDQPQHF. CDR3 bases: TGTGCCAGCAGCTTAAACGGGATGGGGTTGGGAGACCAGCCCCAGCATTTT.

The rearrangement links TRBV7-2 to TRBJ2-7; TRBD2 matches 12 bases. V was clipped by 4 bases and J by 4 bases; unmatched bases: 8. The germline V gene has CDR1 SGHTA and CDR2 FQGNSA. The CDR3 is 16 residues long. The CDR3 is CASSSNLAGGDYEQYF. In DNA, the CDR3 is TGTGCCAGCAGCTCCAACCTAGCGGGGGGGGATTACGAGCAGTACTTC.

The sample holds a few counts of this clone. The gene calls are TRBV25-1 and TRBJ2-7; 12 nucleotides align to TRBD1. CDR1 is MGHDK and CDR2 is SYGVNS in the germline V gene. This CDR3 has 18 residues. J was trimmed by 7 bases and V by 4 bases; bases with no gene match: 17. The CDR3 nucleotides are TGTGCCAGCAGTGTCTCCGGGACAGGGGGCAGAGTTTCGGGAGAGCAGTACTTC. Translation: CASSVSGTGGRVSGEQYF.

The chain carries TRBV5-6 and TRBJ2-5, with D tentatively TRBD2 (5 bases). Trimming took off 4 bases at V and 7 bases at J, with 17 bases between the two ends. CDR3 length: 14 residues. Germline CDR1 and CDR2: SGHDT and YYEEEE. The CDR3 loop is CASSPTGKKGTQYF. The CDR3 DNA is TGTGCCAGCAGCCCAACCGGGAAGAAGGGGACCCAGTACTTC.

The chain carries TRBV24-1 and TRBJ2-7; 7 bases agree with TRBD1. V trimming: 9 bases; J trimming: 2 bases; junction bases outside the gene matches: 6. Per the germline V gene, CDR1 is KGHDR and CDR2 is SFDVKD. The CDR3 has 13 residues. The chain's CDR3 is CATSRQGPYEQYF. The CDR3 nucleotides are TGTGCCACCTCGAGACAGGGTCCCTACGAGCAGTACTTC.

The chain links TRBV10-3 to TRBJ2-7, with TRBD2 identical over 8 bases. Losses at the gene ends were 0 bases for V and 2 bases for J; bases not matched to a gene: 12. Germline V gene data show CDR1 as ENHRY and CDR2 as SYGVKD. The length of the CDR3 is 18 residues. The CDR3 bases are TGTGCCATCAGTGAGTCACGAGCGGGGGCCAGCCCAACCTACGAGCAGTACTTC. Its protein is CAISESRAGASPTYEQYF.

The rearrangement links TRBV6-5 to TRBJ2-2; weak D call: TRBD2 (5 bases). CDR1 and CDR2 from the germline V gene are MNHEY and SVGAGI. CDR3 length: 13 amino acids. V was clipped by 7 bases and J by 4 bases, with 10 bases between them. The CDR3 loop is CASKSSGTGELFF. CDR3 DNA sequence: TGTGCCAGCAAGTCGAGCGGCACCGGGGAGCTGTTTTTT.

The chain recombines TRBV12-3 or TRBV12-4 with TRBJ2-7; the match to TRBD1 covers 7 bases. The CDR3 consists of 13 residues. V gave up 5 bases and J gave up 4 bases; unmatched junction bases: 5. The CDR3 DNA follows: TGTGCCAGCAGTCCCGACAGGGCATACGAGCAGTACTTC. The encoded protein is CASSPDRAYEQYF.

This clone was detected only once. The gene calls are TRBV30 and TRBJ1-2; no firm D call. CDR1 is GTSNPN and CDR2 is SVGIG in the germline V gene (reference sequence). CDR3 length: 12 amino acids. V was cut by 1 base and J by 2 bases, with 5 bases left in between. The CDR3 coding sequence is TGTGCCTGGAGTGGAGAGAACTATGGCTACACCTTC. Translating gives CAWSGENYGYTF.

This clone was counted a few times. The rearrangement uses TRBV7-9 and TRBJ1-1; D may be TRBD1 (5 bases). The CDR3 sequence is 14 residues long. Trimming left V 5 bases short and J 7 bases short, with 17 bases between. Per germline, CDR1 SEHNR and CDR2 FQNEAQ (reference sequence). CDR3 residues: CASSLTGGEDEAFF. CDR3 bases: TGTGCCAGCAGCCTCACGGGGGGAGAGGATGAAGCTTTCTTT. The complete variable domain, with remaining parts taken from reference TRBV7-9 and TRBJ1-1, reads DTGVSQNPRHKITKRGQNVTFRCDPISEHNRLYWYRQTLGQGPEFLTYFQNEAQLEKSRLLSDRFSAERPKGSFSTLEIQRTEQGDSAMYLCASSLTGGEDEAFFGQGTRLTVV.

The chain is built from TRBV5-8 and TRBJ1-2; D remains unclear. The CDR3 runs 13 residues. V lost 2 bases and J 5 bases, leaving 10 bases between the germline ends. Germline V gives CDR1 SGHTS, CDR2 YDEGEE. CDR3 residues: CASSLSGHYGYTF. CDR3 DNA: TGTGCCAGCAGCTTAAGTGGCCATTATGGCTACACCTTC.

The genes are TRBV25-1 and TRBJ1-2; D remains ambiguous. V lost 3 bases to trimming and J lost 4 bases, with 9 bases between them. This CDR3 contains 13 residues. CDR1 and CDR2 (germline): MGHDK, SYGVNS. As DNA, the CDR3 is TGTGCCAGCAGTGATACTGATCTCTATGGCTACACCTTC. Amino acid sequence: CASSDTDLYGYTF.

The CDR3: CASSTGRGWGYTF. The CDR3 nucleotides read TGTGCCAGCAGCACGGGCAGGGGCTGGGGCTACACCTTC. The genes are TRBV7-9 and TRBJ1-2; D might be TRBD1 (6 bases). CDR3 size: 13 residues. With 5 bases removed from V and 8 bases from J, the gap between germline ends came to 15 bases. The germline V gene encodes CDR1 SEHNR and CDR2 FQNEAQ (reference sequence). Combining the CDR3 with reference TRBV7-9 and TRBJ1-2 gives the whole variable domain DTGVSQNPRHKITKRGQNVTFRCDPISEHNRLYWYRQTLGQGPEFLTYFQNEAQLEKSRLLSDRFSAERPKGSFSTLEIQRTEQGDSAMYLCASSTGRGWGYTFGSGTRLTVV.

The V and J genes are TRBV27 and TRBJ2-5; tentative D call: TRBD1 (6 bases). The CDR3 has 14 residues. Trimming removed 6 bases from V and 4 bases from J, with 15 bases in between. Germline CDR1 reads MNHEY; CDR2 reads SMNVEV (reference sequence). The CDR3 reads CASSRDPQGETQYF. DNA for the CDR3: TGTGCCAGCAGCAGGGACCCACAGGGAGAGACCCAGTACTTC.

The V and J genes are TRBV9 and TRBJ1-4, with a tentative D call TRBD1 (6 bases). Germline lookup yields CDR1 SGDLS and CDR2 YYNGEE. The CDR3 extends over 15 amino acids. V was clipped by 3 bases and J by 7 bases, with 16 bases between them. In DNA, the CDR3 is TGTGCCAGCAGCGCCGTTCGGCAGGGGAGTGAAAAACTGTTTTTT. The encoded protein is CASSAVRQGSEKLFF. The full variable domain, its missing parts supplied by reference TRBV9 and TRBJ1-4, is DSGVTQTPKHLITATGQRVTLRCSPRSGDLSVYWYQQSLDQGLQFLIQYYNGEERAKGNILERFSAQQFPDLHSELNLSSLELGDSALYFCASSAVRQGSEKLFFGSGTQLSVL.

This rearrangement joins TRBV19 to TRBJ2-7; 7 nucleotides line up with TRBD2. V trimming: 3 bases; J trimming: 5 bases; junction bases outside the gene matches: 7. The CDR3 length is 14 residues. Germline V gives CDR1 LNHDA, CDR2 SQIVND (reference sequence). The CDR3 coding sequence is TGTGCCAGTAGTATCTACTGGGCGGGAGACGAGCAGTACTTC. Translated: CASSIYWAGDEQYF.

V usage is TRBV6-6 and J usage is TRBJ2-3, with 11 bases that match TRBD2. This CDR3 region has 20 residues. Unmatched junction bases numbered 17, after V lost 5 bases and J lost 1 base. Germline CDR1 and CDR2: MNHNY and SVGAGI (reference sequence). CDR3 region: CASSPQRTSGYLTGTDTQYF. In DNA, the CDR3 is TGTGCCAGCAGTCCCCAAAGGACTAGCGGGTACCTGACAGGCACAGATACGCAGTATTTT.

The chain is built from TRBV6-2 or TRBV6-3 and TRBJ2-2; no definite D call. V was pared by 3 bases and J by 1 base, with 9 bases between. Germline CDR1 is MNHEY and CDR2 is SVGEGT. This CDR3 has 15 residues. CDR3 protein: CASSYGQMNTGELFF. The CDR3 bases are TGTGCCAGCAGTTATGGGCAGATGAACACCGGGGAGCTGTTTTTT.

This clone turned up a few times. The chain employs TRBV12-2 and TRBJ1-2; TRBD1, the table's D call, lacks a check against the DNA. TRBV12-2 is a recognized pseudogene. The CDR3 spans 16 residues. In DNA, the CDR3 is TGTGCAAGTCGCCCACCCGCTACAGGGCGAAATAATGGCTACACCTTC. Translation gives CASRPPATGRNNGYTF.

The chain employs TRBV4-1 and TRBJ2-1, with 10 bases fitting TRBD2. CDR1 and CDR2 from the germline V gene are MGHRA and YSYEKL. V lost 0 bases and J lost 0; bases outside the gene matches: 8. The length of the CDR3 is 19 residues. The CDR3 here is CASSQERTSGTSSYNEQFF. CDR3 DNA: TGCGCCAGCAGCCAAGAGAGGACTAGCGGTACTAGCTCCTACAATGAGCAGTTCTTC.

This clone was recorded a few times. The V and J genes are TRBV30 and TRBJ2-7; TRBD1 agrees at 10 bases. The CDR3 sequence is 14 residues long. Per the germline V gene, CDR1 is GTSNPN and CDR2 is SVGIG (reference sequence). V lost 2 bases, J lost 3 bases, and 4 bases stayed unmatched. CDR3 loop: CAWSIGTGDYEQYF. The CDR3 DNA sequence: TGTGCCTGGAGTATCGGGACAGGGGACTACGAGCAGTACTTC.

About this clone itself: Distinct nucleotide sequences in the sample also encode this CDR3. The CDR3 bases are TGTGCCAGTAGTCCCGGGACAGGGGTCTACGAGCAGTACTTC. Encoded protein: CASSPGTGVYEQYF. V gene TRBV19 combines with J gene TRBJ2-7, with 10 bases that match TRBD1. Germline V lookup: CDR1 LNHDA, CDR2 SQIVND (reference sequence). After removal of 5 bases from V and 3 bases from J, the junction contained 4 bases not matched to a gene. The CDR3 is 14 amino acids.

The CDR3 DNA reads TGTGCCTGGACCGTGCGTCAGGGGCGCAATGAGCAGTTCTTC. Its protein is CAWTVRQGRNEQFF. The chain uses TRBV30 and TRBJ2-1; TRBD1 is a possible D gene (6 bases). This CDR3 is built from 14 residues. V was cut by 4 bases and J by 6 bases, with 16 bases left in between. Germline CDR1 GTSNPN, CDR2 SVGIG (reference sequence).

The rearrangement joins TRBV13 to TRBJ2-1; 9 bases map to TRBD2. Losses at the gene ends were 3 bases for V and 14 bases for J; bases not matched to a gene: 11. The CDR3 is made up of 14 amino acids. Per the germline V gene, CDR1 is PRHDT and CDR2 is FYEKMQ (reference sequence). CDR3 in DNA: TGTGCCAGCAGCTTGCCGGGCCCGGCGGGGGGGAAGTTCTTC. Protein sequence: CASSLPGPAGGKFF.